These T cell receptor beta chains were read from a single sample in a study of T cell responses to AZD1222 COVID-19 vaccine. The method was immunoSEQ multiplex PCR; TCRdb's version includes in-frame clones alone and lacks a portion of them. Here the sample spans around 97,000 clones, about nine tenths being singletons. The sample was peripheral blood, taken on day 0 of AZD1222 vaccination. The receptors originated from an adult in good health. Each CDR3 is given with its conserved first and last residue. The D gene is left open where the match is weak. Some rows have no size entry. The others give once, few or many, or a class for an expanded clone.

-,TRBD1,TRBV28,TRBJ1-2,TGTGCCAGCAGTTCGTCCGCGGGACAGGGGGCTGGAGGCTACACCTTC,CASSSSAGQGAGGYTF
-,-,TRBV28,TRBJ2-7,TGTGCCAGCAGTTTAAGGCGGGTCCTCTCCTACGAGCAGTACTTC,CASSLRRVLSYEQYF
-,-,TRBV6-5,TRBJ2-7,TGTGCCAGCAGCCCGGGGGCCTACGAGCAGTACTTC,CASSPGAYEQYF
-,-,TRBV29-1,TRBJ1-2,TGCAGCGTTGTCAAGAGGCAGGCGGATAACTATGGCTACACCTTC,CSVVKRQADNYGYTF
-,-,TRBV29-1,TRBJ2-7,TGCAGCGCCTCCCAGGGCACCTGGGAGCAGTACTTC,CSASQGTWEQYF
-,-,TRBV5-1,TRBJ2-2,TGCGCCAGCAGCTTGGACTCCTCCGTGACCGGGGAGCTGTTTTTT,CASSLDSSVTGELFF
-,-,TRBV19,TRBJ1-5,TGTGCCAGTGCTAGGGTTGGCAATCAGCCCCAGCATTTT,CASARVGNQPQHF
-,-,TRBV7-8,TRBJ1-5,TGTGCCAGCAGCCGAGCTGGGGGTACCAATCAGCCCCAGCATTTT,CASSRAGGTNQPQHF
-,-,TRBV14,TRBJ1-6,TGTGCCAGCAGCCAAGAACAAGGATCAGGGGAAGCCCATATCGGTTCACCCCTCCACTTT,CASSQEQGSGEAHIGSPLHF
-,-,TRBV28,TRBJ1-1,TGTGCCAGCATGTCCCAGGGGATGAACACTGAAGCTTTCTTT,CASMSQGMNTEAFF
-,-,TRBV7-9,TRBJ1-3,TGTGCCAGCAGCTCTTTGTCAGGGCACTCTGGAAACACCATATATTTT,CASSSLSGHSGNTIYF
-,TRBD2,TRBV6-5,TRBJ2-7,TGTGCCAGCAGCTTAACTAGCGGGGACTCCTACGAGCAGTACTTC,CASSLTSGDSYEQYF
-,-,TRBV7-2,TRBJ2-1,TGTGCCAGCATGGCTTGGGGCGAGCAGTTCTTC,CASMAWGEQFF
-,-,TRBV18,TRBJ1-3,TGTGCCAGCTCACCATTCATGACTCGAGGAAGCTCTGGAAACACCATATATTTT,CASSPFMTRGSSGNTIYF
-,-,TRBV10-3,TRBJ2-1,TGTGCCATCAGTGAGTCCTTCTCCGGGGGATCGGACAATGAGCAGTTCTTC,CAISESFSGGSDNEQFF
once,-,TRBV24-1,TRBJ2-5,TGTGCCACCAGTGATTCAGGGACGGGTAAGACCCAGTACTTC,CATSDSGTGKTQYF
-,-,TRBV5-5,TRBJ1-5,TGTGCCAGCAGCTTCTCGATCCGTTCCTATAGCAATCAGCCCCAGCATTTT,CASSFSIRSYSNQPQHF
-,-,TRBV29-1,TRBJ1-1,TGCAGCGCAGCGGACTCTAGGAACACTGAAGCTTTCTTT,CSAADSRNTEAFF
-,-,TRBV9,TRBJ1-1,TGTGCCAGCAGCGTAGGGGATTTCATGAACACTGAAGCTTTCTTT,CASSVGDFMNTEAFF
-,TRBD2,TRBV9,TRBJ2-4,TGTGCCAGCAGCGTCGGGGGGGCGGCCAAAAACATTCAGTACTTC,CASSVGGAAKNIQYF
-,-,TRBV18,TRBJ1-4,TGTGCCAGCTCACCAGGGGCGCCGCCTAATGAAAAACTGTTTTTT,CASSPGAPPNEKLFF
-,TRBD1,TRBV5-1,TRBJ1-2,TGCGCCAGCAGCTCGAGCCCGGGACAGGATTGGGGCTACACCTTC,CASSSSPGQDWGYTF
-,-,TRBV19,TRBJ1-1,TGTGCCAGCGGACAGATCACTGAAGCTTTCTTT,CASGQITEAFF
once,-,TRBV5-1,TRBJ1-1,TGCGCCAGCAGCCCGAGATTGACGGAGAACACTGAAGCTTTCTTT,CASSPRLTENTEAFF
-,-,TRBV18,TRBJ2-7,TGTGCCAGCTCACCAGATAGGAACGAGCAGTACTTC,CASSPDRNEQYF
-,TRBD1,TRBV12-3/TRBV12-4,TRBJ2-4,TGTGCCAGCAGAACCACAGGGGTGAACATTCAGTACTTC,CASRTTGVNIQYF
once,TRBD2,TRBV5-6,TRBJ2-1,TGTGCCAGCAGCTTGCTACTAGCGGGAGAGGGTGAGCAGTTCTTC,CASSLLLAGEGEQFF
-,-,TRBV5-1,TRBJ1-1,TGCGCCAGCAGCTTGACAGGCGTCCCTCCTGAAGCTTTCTTT,CASSLTGVPPEAFF
-,-,TRBV28,TRBJ2-2,TGTGCCAGCAGTTCCGGGACTCCCCAAGGGGGGGAGCTGTTTTTT,CASSSGTPQGGELFF
-,-,TRBV6-5,TRBJ1-5,TGTGCCAGCAGTCCCTTAACTGGTCAGCCCCAGCATTTT,CASSPLTGQPQHF
-,-,TRBV6-5,TRBJ1-5,TGTGCCAGCAGTTACCGGCAACAGTTTAATCAGCCCCAGCATTTT,CASSYRQQFNQPQHF
-,-,TRBV30,TRBJ1-1,TGTGCCTGGAGTCCTGGGACGGATCTTATTGAAGCTTTCTTT,CAWSPGTDLIEAFF
-,TRBD1,TRBV28,TRBJ1-6,TGTGCCAGCAGACGGACAGGGGAGACCTCACCCCTCCACTTT,CASRRTGETSPLHF
-,-,TRBV19,TRBJ1-5,TGTGCCAGTAGTATTACAGGGATGAGCAGTCAGCCCCAGCATTTT,CASSITGMSSQPQHF
-,TRBD2,TRBV4-3,TRBJ2-7,TGCGCCAGCAGCCAACGGACTAGCGGGAGAGCCTACGAGCAGTACTTC,CASSQRTSGRAYEQYF
-,-,TRBV21-1,TRBJ2-5,TGTGCCAGCAGCAAAGGAGGCCAAGAGACCCAGTACTTC,CASSKGGQETQYF
-,-,TRBV7-2,TRBJ2-2,TGTGCCAGCGGGAGCTGGGGCGGGATAAACACCGGGGAGCTGTTTTTT,CASGSWGGINTGELFF
-,-,TRBV5-4,TRBJ1-2,TGTGCCAGCAGCATCCCCGGGACCCGGAATGGCTACACCTTC,CASSIPGTRNGYTF
once,TRBD2,TRBV30,TRBJ2-3,TGTGCCTGGAGTGTACGGGGGGGCACAGATACGCAGTATTTT,CAWSVRGGTDTQYF
-,TRBD2,TRBV27,TRBJ2-7,TGTGCCAGCAGTCCAGGAGGCGGGAGTTCCAACGAGCAGTACTTC,CASSPGGGSSNEQYF
few,-,TRBV29-1,TRBJ1-6,TGCAGCGTTGTGACAGGAGTAAATTCACCCCTCCACTTT,CSVVTGVNSPLHF
-,TRBD2,TRBV6-2/TRBV6-3,TRBJ2-1,TGTGCCAGCAGGCCTAGCGGGACAAATGAGCAGTTCTTC,CASRPSGTNEQFF
-,-,TRBV7-2,TRBJ1-5,TGTGCCAGCAGCTCCAGGCGGACGAACAATCAGCCCCAGCATTTT,CASSSRRTNNQPQHF